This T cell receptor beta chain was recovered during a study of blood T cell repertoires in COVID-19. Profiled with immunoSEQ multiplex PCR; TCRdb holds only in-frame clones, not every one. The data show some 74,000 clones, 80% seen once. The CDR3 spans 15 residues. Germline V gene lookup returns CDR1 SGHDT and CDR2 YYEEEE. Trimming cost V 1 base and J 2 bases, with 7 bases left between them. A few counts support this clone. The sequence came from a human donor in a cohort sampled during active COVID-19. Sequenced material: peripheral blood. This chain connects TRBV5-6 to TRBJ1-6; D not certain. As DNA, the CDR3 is TGTGCCAGCAGCTTGCTGGAGGCCTATAATTCACCCCTCCACTTT. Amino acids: CASSLLEAYNSPLHF.